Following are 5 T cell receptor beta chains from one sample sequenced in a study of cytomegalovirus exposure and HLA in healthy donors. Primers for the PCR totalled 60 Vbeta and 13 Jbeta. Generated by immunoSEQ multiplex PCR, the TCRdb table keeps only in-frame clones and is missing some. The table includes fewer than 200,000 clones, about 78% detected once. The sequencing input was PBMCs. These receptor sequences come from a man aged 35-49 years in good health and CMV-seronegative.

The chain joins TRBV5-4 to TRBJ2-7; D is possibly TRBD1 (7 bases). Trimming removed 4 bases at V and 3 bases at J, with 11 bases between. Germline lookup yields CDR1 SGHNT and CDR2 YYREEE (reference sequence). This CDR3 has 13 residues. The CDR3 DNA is TGTGCCAGCAGCGGCGGGACAGACTACGAGCAGTACTTC. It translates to CASSGGTDYEQYF.

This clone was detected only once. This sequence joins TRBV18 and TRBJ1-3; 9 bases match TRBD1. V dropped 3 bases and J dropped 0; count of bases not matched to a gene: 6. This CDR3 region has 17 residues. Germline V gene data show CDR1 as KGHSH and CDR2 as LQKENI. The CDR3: CASSPGTGRLSGNTIYF. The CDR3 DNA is TGTGCCAGCTCACCCGGGACAGGGAGACTCTCTGGAAACACCATATATTTT.

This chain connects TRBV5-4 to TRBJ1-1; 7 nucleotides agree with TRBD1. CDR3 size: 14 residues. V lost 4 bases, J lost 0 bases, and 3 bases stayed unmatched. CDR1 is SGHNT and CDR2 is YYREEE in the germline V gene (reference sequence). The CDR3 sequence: CASSVRGLNTEAFF. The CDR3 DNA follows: TGTGCCAGCAGCGTGAGGGGGCTGAACACTGAAGCTTTCTTT.

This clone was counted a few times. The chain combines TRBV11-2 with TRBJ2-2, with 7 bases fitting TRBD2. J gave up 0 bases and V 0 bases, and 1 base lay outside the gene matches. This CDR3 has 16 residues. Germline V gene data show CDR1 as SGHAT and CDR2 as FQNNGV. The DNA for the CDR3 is TGTGCCAGCAGCTTAGAGGGGGGGGCGAACACCGGGGAGCTGTTTTTT. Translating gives CASSLEGGANTGELFF.

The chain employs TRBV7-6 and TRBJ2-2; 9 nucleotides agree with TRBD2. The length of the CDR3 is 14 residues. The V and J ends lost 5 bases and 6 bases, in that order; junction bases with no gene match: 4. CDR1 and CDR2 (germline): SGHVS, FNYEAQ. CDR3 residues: CASSPIAGAGELFF. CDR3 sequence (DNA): TGTGCCAGCAGCCCCATAGCGGGAGCCGGGGAGCTGTTTTTT.